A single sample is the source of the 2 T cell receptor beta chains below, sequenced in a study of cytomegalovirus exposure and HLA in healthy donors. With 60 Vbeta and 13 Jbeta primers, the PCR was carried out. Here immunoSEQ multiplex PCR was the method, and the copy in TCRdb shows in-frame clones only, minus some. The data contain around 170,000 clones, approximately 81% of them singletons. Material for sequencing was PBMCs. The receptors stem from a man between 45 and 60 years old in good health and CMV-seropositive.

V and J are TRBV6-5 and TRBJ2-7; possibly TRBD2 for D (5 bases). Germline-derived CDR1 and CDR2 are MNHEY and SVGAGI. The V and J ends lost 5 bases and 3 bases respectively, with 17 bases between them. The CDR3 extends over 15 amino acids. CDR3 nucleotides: TGTGCCAGCAGTCCCAAAGGACTTCGCATCTACGAGCAGTACTTC. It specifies CASSPKGLRIYEQYF.

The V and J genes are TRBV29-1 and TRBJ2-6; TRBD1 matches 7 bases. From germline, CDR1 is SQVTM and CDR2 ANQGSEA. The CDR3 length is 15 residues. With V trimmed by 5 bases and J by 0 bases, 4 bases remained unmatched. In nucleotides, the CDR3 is TGCAGCGTTCGACAGGGCATCTCTGGGGCCAACGTCCTGACTTTC. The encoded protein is CSVRQGISGANVLTF.